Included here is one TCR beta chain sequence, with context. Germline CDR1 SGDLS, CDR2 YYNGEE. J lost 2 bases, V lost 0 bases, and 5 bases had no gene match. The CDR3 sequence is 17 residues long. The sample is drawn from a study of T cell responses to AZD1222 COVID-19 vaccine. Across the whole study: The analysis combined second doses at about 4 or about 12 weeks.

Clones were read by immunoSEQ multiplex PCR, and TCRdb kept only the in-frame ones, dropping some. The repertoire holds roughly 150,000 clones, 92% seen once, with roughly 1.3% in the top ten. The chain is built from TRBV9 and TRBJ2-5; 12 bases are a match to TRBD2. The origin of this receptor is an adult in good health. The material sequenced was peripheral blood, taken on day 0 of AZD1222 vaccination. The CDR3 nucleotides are TGTGCCAGCAGCGTAGGACCCGGACTAGCGGGGCAAGAGACCCAGTACTTC. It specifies CASSVGPGLAGQETQYF.